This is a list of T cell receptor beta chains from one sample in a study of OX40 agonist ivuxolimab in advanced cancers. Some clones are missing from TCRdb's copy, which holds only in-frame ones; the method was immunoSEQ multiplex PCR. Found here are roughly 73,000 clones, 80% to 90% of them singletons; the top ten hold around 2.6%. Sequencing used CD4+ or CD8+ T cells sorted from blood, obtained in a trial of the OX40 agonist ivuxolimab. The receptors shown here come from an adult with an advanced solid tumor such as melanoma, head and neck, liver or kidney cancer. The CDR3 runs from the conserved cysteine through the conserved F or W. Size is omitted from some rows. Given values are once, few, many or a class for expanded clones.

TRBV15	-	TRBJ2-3	CATSRDSGPDTQYF
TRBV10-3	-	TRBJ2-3	CAIRDEGAHTDTQYF
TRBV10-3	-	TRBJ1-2	CAIKGFETQGYTF
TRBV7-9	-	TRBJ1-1	CASSLLKGPMANTEAFF
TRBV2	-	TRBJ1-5	CASSEWGGGNQPQHF
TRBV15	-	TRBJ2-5	CATSTIGGVAGGGMGETQYF
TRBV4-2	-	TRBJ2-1	CASSPSGQGFYNEQFF
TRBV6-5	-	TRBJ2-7	CASTGASEQYF
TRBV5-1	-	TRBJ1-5	CASSLGDRANQPQHF
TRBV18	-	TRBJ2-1	CASSPTSGVNEQFF
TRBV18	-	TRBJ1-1	CASSPPPGPAEAFF
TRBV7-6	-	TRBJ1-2	CASSHDRAGGYTF
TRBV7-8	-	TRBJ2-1	CASSQGTGGNEQFF
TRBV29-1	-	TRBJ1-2	CSVDGESMRGYTF
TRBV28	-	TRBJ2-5	CASSPPGETQYF
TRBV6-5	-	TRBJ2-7	CASSYSGQNYEQYF
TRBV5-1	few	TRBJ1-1	CASSPVGFSSAEAFF
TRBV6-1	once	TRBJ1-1	CASSSKGDSDTEAFF
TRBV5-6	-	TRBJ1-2	CASSPWRVFSNYGYTF
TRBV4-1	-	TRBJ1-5	CASSQDRGQHQPQHF
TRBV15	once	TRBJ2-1	CATSRDLSSPIQFF
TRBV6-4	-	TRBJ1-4	CASSGGANEKLFF
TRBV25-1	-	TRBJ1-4	CASSVTGGGEKLFF
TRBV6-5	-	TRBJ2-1	CASKSASGYNEQFF
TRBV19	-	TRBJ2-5	CASSPEARETQYF
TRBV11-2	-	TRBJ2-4	CASSPGQGSGIQYF
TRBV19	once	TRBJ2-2	CASRGGRDTGELFF
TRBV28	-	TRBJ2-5	CAGSSSPYRETQYF
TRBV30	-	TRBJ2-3	CAWSVPRTSGGYTQYF
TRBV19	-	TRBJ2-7	CASSMSEGTYEQYF
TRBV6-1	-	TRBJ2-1	CASSKGRDQSYNEQFF
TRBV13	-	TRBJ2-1	CASSFGGRARNEQFF
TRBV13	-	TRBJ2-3	CASSLEVGQGNEDTQYF
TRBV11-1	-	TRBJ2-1	CASSYRGTLIDNEQFF
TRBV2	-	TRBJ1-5	CASSLDRGGNQPQHF
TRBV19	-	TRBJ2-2	CASSIRRENTGELFF
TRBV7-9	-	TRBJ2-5	CASSLYSQETQYF
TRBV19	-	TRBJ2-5	CASSKTPPGMETQYF